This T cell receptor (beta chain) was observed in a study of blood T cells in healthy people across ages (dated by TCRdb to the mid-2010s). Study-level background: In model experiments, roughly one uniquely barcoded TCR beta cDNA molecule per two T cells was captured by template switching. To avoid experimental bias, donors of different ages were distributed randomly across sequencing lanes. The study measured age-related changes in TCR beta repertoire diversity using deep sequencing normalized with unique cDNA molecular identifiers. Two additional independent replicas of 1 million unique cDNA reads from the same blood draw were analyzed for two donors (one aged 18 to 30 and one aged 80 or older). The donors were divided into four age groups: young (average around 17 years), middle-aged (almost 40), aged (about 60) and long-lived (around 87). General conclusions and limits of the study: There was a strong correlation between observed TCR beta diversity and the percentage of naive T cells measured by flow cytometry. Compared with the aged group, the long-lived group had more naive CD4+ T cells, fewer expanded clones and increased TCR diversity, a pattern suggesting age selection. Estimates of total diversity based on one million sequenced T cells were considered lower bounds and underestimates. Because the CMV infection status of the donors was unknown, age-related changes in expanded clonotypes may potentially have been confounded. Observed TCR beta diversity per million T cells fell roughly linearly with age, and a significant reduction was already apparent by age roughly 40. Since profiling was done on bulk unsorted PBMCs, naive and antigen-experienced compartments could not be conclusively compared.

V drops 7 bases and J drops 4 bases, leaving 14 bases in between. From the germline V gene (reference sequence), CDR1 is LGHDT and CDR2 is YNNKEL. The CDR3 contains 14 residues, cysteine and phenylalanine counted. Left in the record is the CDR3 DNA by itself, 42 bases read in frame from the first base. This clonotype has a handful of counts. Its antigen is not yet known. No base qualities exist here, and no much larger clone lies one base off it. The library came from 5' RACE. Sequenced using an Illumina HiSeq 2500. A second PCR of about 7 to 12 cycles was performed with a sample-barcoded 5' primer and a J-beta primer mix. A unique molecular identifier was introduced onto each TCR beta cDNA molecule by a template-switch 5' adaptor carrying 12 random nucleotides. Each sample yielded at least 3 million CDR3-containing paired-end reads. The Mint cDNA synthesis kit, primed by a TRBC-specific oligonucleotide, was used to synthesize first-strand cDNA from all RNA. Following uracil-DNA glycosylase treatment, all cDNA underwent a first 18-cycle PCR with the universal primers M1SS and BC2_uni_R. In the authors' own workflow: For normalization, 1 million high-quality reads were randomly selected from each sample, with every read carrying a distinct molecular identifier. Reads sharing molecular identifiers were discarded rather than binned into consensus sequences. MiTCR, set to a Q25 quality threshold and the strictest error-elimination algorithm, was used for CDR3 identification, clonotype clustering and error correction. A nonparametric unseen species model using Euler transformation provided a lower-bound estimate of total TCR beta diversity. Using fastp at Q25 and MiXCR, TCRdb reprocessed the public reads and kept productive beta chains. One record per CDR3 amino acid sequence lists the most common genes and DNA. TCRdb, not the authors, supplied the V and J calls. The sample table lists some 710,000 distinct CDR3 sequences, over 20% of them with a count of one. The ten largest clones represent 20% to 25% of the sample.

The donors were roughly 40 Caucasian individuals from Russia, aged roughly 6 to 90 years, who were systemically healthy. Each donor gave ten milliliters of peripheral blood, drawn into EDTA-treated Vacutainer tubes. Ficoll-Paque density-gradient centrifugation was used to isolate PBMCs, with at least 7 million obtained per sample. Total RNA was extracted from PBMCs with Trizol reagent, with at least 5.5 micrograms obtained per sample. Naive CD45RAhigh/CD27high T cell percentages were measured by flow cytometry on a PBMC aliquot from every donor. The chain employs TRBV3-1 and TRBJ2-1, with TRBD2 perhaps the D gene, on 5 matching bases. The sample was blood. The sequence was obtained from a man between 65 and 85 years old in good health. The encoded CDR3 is CASKMRAPYNEQFF. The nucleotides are TGTGCCAGCAAAATGCGGGCACCTTACAATGAGCAGTTCTTC.